This T cell receptor beta chain is drawn from a study of blood T cell repertoires in COVID-19. Study summary: Collection of acute and convalescent COVID-19 samples took place in the United States, Italy and Spain. T cells, B-cell-depleted T cells, or PBMCs supplied cDNA or gDNA.

Seattle researchers signed up patients amid active infection and tracked them longitudinally. In the original workflow: Reference gene primer amplification gave nucleated cell count estimates. Assay: immunoSEQ multiplex PCR; the TCRdb copy retains only in-frame clones and omits some. V and J calls and clone size are as listed in that table; D and trimming were resolved from the DNA. Among roughly 300,000 clones listed, 90% to 95% were seen once. V lost 6 bases, J lost 4 bases, and 17 bases lay in between. Germline loops: CDR1 SGHRS, CDR2 YFSETQ. This CDR3 comprises 15 residues. Sequencing was done on a sample of peripheral blood. V is TRBV5-1 and J is TRBJ2-1, with D possibly matching TRBD2 (6 bases). The receptor was isolated from a young woman with COVID-19, enrolled during active disease. The CDR3 reads CASNYGGGQYNEQFF. The CDR3 bases are TGCGCCAGCAACTATGGGGGAGGCCAATACAATGAGCAGTTCTTC.